This T cell receptor (beta chain) was recovered during a study of molecular identifiers for immune sequencing clone quantification. General study results and limits: In a background of around 1 million naive cells, spiked Jurkat TCR RNA from one cell was reportedly detectable. The share of molecules held by clones above 20 RNA copies was over 97% in effector cells and under 1% in naive cells.

TCRdb called the PCR reads again in MiXCR, with one record for every CDR3 protein. This table has approximately 630,000 distinct CDR3 sequences, roughly 25% appearing once. This clonotype was seen many times. Its antigen is as yet unknown. Source material for naive CD8 libraries was roughly 18,000 to 1,000,000 sorted cells, with 10%, 30% or 50% RNA. Sorting captured naive CD8 T cells as CD8+CD4-CCR7+CD45RA+. V shed 5 bases and J shed 7 bases, with 6 bases lying between them. The length of the CDR3 is 10 residues. Germline CDR1 DFQATT, CDR2 SNEGSKA (reference sequence). Sequenced: naive CD8+ T cells from blood, with Jurkat cell RNA spiked in. Subset: FACS-sorted CD8+CD4-CCR7+CD45RA+ naive T cells. The TCR sequence derives from a human donor in good health. Some libraries in this study had Jurkat cell RNA spiked in. This chain links TRBV20-1 with TRBJ1-5; D ambiguous. The CDR3 spells CSAEPQPQHF. CDR3 DNA: TGCAGTGCTGAACCCCAGCCCCAGCATTTT.